The 18 T cell receptor beta chains reported below all come from one sample, sequenced in a study of T cell responses to AZD1222 COVID-19 vaccine. Repertoires were generated with immunoSEQ multiplex PCR, while TCRdb's copy carries only in-frame clones and drops some. The sample consists of some 80,000 clones, 90% to 95% of them appearing once. Sample: peripheral blood, taken on day 0 of AZD1222 vaccination. These receptor sequences come from an adult in good health.

The V gene is TRBV5-6, the J gene TRBJ1-1; weak D call: TRBD1 (6 bases). The germline V gene has CDR1 SGHDT and CDR2 YYEEEE. The length of the CDR3 is 16 residues. The V gene lost 1 base and the J gene lost 0 bases, with 13 bases spanning the gap. Written as DNA, the CDR3 is TGTGCCAGCAGCTTGAACGGGGGCGCGGTGAACACTGAAGCTTTCTTT. This gives the protein CASSLNGGAVNTEAFF.

In this sample, this clone turned up once. The chain uses TRBV10-3 and TRBJ2-5; D remains unclear. CDR1 is ENHRY and CDR2 is SYGVKD in the germline V gene. This CDR3 region has 16 residues. Trimming left V 6 bases short and J 4 bases short, with 21 bases between. This CDR3 reads CAISLRPPAEGETQYF. The CDR3 DNA follows: TGTGCCATCAGCCTACGGCCCCCGGCGGAAGGAGAGACCCAGTACTTC.

V gene TRBV5-6 combines with J gene TRBJ2-7; 12 nucleotides agree with TRBD2. The CDR3 loop spans 15 amino acids. The germline V gene encodes CDR1 SGHDT and CDR2 YYEEEE. With V trimmed by 4 bases and J by 2 bases, 4 bases remained unmatched. In DNA form, the CDR3 reads TGTGCCAGCAGCCCCGCTAGCGGGGGGGCCTACGAGCAGTACTTC. Amino acid sequence: CASSPASGGAYEQYF.

The J gene is TRBJ1-3, the V gene TRBV9; D is perhaps TRBD1 (6 bases). The CDR3 loop spans 14 amino acids. Trimming left V 0 bases short and J 9 bases short, with 13 bases between. CDR1 is SGDLS and CDR2 is YYNGEE in the germline V gene. CDR3: CASSVVDSVSTIYF. The CDR3 DNA is TGTGCCAGCAGCGTAGTGGACAGTGTGAGCACCATATATTTT.

This clone was detected once. The genes are TRBV7-3 and TRBJ1-1; tentatively, D is TRBD1 (5 bases). Germline V gene lookup returns CDR1 SGHTA and CDR2 FQGTGA. This CDR3 region has 14 residues. V lost 2 bases and J lost 4, with 11 bases in between. CDR3 sequence (DNA): TGTGCCAGCAGCTTAGGAGGGGTACCCACTGAAGCTTTCTTT. It codes for CASSLGGVPTEAFF.

The V gene is TRBV11-2, the J gene TRBJ1-1; D remains ambiguous. This CDR3 spans 13 amino acids. Germline-derived CDR1 and CDR2 are SGHAT and FQNNGV. V lost 2 bases, J lost 4 bases, and 8 bases lay in between. CDR3 amino acids: CASSLPGGTEAFF. DNA of the CDR3: TGTGCCAGCAGCTTACCGGGAGGCACTGAAGCTTTCTTT.

This clone turned up a few times. V usage is TRBV2 and J usage is TRBJ2-7; D unclear. This CDR3 spans 11 amino acids. Germline CDR1 is SNHLY and CDR2 is FYNNEI. The V gene lost 4 bases and the J gene lost 5 bases, with 6 bases spanning the gap. The CDR3: CASSVRNEQYF. DNA of the CDR3: TGTGCCAGCAGTGTACGCAACGAGCAGTACTTC.

The rearrangement links TRBV9 to TRBJ2-6; weak D call: TRBD1 (6 bases). Per the germline V gene, CDR1 is SGDLS and CDR2 is YYNGEE. The CDR3 consists of 16 residues. V lost 4 bases to trimming and J lost 0 bases, with 11 bases between them. CDR3 sequence: CASSFDRPSGANVLTF. In nucleotides, the CDR3 is TGTGCCAGCAGCTTCGACAGGCCCTCTGGGGCCAACGTCCTGACTTTC. Full variable domain (remainder filled in from reference TRBV9 and TRBJ2-6): DSGVTQTPKHLITATGQRVTLRCSPRSGDLSVYWYQQSLDQGLQFLIQYYNGEERAKGNILERFSAQQFPDLHSELNLSSLELGDSALYFCASSFDRPSGANVLTFGAGSRLTVL.

V gene TRBV24-1 combines with J gene TRBJ1-4; TRBD1 matches at 12 bases. The CDR3 covers 20 residues. CDR1 and CDR2 (germline): KGHDR, SFDVKD. The junction had 7 bases not matched to a gene; V was cut back by 0 bases and J by 0 bases. CDR3 sequence reads: CATSDLGTGGTLATNEKLFF. In DNA form, the CDR3 reads TGTGCCACCAGTGATTTGGGGACAGGGGGCACCCTCGCAACTAATGAAAAACTGTTTTTT.

This clone was found once. This chain connects TRBV10-2 to TRBJ1-5; 8 bases agree with TRBD1. The germline CDR1 and CDR2 sequences are WSHSY and SAAADI. The ends lost 6 bases at V and 6 bases at J; junction bases unmatched: 4. The CDR3 has 13 residues. The CDR3 bases are TGCGCCAGCAGCCCGGACAGGGTTCAGCCCCAGCATTTT. It encodes CASSPDRVQPQHF.

This clone came up once. The chain couples TRBV7-9 to TRBJ2-6; 11 nucleotides agree with TRBD1. The trim removed 4 bases at V and 4 bases at J, leaving 9 bases unmatched. The CDR3 contains 18 residues. Germline lookup yields CDR1 SEHNR and CDR2 FQNEAQ (reference sequence). The CDR3 DNA reads as TGTGCCAGCAGCTCCTTCCGGGACAGGGGGAAAGGGGCCAACGTCCTGACTTTC. Its translation: CASSSFRDRGKGANVLTF.

This clone appeared a few times. Compared with germline, one end of the junction differs, possibly owing to a read error. J is TRBJ2-5 and V is TRBV7-7, with TRBD2 matching 9 bases. Germline lookup yields CDR1 SSHAT and CDR2 FNYEAQ (reference sequence). This CDR3 is 14 amino acids long. Written as DNA, the CDR3 is TGTGCTAGCAGCTCGACTAGCGGCAAAGAGACCCAGTACTTC. It translates to CASSSTSGKETQYF.

The V and J genes are TRBV10-3 and TRBJ2-7, with D possibly TRBD1 on 6 matching bases. Per the germline V gene, CDR1 is ENHRY and CDR2 is SYGVKD. This CDR3 has 16 residues. Trimming took 2 bases from V and 3 from J, leaving 17 bases between them. The CDR3 loop is CAISEPGQGYNYEQYF. The CDR3 DNA reads as TGTGCCATCAGTGAGCCTGGCCAGGGGTATAACTACGAGCAGTACTTC.

The chain joins TRBV7-2 to TRBJ2-7; D is uncertain. Trimming stripped 2 bases from V and 3 bases from J, with 14 bases between. Per the germline V gene, CDR1 is SGHTA and CDR2 is FQGNSA. The CDR3 is 15 residues long. The chain's CDR3 is CASSLIGVIDYEQYF. In DNA, the CDR3 is TGTGCCAGCAGCTTAATTGGGGTAATCGACTACGAGCAGTACTTC.

The chain couples TRBV19 to TRBJ1-6; 9 nucleotides line up with TRBD1. Germline V CDR1 and CDR2: LNHDA, SQIVND (reference sequence). V shed 5 bases and J 4 bases; nucleotides not matched to a gene: 6. The CDR3 has 16 amino acids. This CDR3 reads CASSGRTGVYNSPLHF. CDR3 DNA: TGTGCCAGTAGTGGCCGGACAGGGGTGTATAATTCACCCCTCCACTTT.

The chain recombines TRBV3-1 (or the pseudogene TRBV3-2) with TRBJ2-1, with D possibly being TRBD1 or TRBD2 (5 bases each). Trimming cost V 3 bases and J 13 bases, with 16 bases left between them. Germline loops: CDR1 LGHDT, CDR2 YNNKEL (reference sequence). CDR3 length equals 13 residues. Written as DNA, the CDR3 is TGTGCCAGCAGCCAGGGAGACAGCCGGCCCCAGTTCTTC. The encoded protein is CASSQGDSRPQFF.

The V gene is TRBV18, the J gene TRBJ1-2, with D unresolved. The CDR3 runs 15 residues. The V end was cut by 3 bases, the J end by 0 bases, with 11 bases between. Germline CDR1 is KGHSH and CDR2 is LQKENI. The CDR3 protein is CASSPLPGTNYGYTF. The CDR3 DNA reads as TGTGCCAGCTCACCCCTCCCAGGCACTAACTATGGCTACACCTTC. Based on the CDR3 plus reference TRBV18 and TRBJ1-2, the full variable domain is NAGVMQNPRHLVRRRGQEARLRCSPMKGHSHVYWYRQLPEEGLKFMVYLQKENIIDESGMPKERFSAEFPKEGPSILRIQQVVRGDSAAYFCASSPLPGTNYGYTFGSGTRLTVV.

This clone was counted a few times. V gene TRBV19 combines with J gene TRBJ2-1, with unresolved D. CDR3 size: 13 residues. Trimming cost V 6 bases and J 3 bases, with 9 bases left between them. Germline assignment: CDR1 LNHDA and CDR2 SQIVND (reference sequence). The CDR3 nucleotides read TGTGCCAGTAGCGTCGACGGCTACAATGAGCAGTTCTTC. It is translated as CASSVDGYNEQFF.